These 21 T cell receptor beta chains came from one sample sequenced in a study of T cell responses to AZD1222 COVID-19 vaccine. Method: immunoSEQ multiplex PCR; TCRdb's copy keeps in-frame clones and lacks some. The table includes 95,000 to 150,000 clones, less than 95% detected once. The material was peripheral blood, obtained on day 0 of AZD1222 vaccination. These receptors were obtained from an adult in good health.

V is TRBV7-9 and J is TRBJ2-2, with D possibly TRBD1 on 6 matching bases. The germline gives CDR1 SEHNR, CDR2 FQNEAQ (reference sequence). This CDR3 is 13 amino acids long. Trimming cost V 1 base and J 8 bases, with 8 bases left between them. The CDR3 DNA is TGTGCCAGCAGCTTAGGAGGGACAGGGGAGCTGTTTTTT. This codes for CASSLGGTGELFF.

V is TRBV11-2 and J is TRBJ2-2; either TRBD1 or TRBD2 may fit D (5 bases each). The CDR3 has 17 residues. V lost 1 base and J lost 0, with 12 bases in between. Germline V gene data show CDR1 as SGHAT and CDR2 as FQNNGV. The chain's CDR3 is CASSLVFGTANTGELFF. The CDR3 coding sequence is TGTGCCAGCAGCTTAGTATTTGGGACGGCGAACACCGGGGAGCTGTTTTTT.

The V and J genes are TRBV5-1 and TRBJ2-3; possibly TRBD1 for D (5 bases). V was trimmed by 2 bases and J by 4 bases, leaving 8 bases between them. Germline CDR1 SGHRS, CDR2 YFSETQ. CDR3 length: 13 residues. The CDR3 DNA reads TGCGCCAGCAGCTTTCAGGGTCCAGATACGCAGTATTTT. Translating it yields CASSFQGPDTQYF.

CDR3 nucleotides: TGTGCCAGCAGAAGACTAGCGGGAGCTGCCAGCACAGATACGCAGTATTTT. Translation gives CASRRLAGAASTDTQYF. V gene TRBV28 combines with J gene TRBJ2-3; 12 nucleotides align to TRBD2. V was pared by 6 bases and J by 0 bases, with 7 bases of the junction left unmatched. Germline V CDR1 and CDR2: MDHEN, SYDVKM. CDR3 length equals 17 residues.

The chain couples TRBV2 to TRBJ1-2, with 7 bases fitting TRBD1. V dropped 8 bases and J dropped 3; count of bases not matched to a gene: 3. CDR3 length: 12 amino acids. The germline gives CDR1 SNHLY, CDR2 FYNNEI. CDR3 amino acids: CASATGYYGYTF. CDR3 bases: TGTGCCAGCGCGACAGGGTACTATGGCTACACCTTC. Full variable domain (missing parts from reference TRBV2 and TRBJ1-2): EPEVTQTPSHQVTQMGQEVILRCVPISNHLYFYWYRQILGQKVEFLVSFYNNEISEKSEIFDDQFSVERPDGSNFTLKIRSTKLEDSAMYFCASATGYYGYTFGSGTRLTVV.

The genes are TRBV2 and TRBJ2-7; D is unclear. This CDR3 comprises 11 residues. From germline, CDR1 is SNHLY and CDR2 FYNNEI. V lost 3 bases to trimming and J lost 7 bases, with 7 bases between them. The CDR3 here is CASSEVVEQYF. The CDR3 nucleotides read TGTGCCAGCAGTGAGGTGGTAGAGCAGTACTTC.

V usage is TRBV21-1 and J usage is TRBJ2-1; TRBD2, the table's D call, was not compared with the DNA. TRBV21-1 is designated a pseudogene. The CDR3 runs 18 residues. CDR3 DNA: TGTGCCAGCAGAAATACTTCGAAGTCGGGGGACTCCTACAATGAGCAGTTCTTC. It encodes CASRNTSKSGDSYNEQFF.

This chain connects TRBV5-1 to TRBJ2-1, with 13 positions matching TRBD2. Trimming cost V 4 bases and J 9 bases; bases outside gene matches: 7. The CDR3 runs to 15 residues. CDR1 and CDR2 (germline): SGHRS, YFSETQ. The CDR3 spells CASSGGLAGRGEQFF. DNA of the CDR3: TGCGCCAGCAGCGGGGGACTAGCGGGACGGGGTGAGCAGTTCTTC.

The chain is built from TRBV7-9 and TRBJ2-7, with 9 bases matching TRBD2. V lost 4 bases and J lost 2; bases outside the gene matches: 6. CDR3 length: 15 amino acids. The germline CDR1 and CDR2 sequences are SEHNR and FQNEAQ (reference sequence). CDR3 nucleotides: TGTGCCAGCAGCTCTAGCGGGGAAGGTGCCTACGAGCAGTACTTC. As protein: CASSSSGEGAYEQYF. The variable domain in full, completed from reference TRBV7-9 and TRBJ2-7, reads DTGVSQNPRHKITKRGQNVTFRCDPISEHNRLYWYRQTLGQGPEFLTYFQNEAQLEKSRLLSDRFSAERPKGSFSTLEIQRTEQGDSAMYLCASSSSGEGAYEQYFGPGTRLTVT.

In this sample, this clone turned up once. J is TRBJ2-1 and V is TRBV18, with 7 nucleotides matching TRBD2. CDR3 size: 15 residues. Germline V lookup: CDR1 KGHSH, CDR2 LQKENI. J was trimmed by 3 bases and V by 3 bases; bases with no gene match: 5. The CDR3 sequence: CASSPPGEGYNEQFF. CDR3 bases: TGTGCCAGCTCACCGCCGGGGGAGGGCTACAATGAGCAGTTCTTC.

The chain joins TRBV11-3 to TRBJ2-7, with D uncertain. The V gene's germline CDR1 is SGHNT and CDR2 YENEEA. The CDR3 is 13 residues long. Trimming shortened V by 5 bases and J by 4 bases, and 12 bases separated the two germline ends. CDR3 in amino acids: CASSRSDGYEQYF. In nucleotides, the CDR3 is TGTGCCAGCAGCCGATCGGACGGATACGAGCAGTACTTC.

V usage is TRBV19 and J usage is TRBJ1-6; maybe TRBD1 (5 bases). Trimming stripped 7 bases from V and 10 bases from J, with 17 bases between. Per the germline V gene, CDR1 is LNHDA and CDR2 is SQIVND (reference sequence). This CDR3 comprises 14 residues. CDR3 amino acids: CASTLDGTGSPLHF. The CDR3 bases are TGTGCCAGTACCCTAGATGGGACGGGATCACCCCTCCACTTT.

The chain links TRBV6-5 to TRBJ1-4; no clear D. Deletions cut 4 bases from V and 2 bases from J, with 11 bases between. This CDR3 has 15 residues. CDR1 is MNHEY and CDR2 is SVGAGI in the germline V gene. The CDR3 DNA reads TGTGCCAGCAGTTCCGTAGGCAACACTAATGAAAAACTGTTTTTT. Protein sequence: CASSSVGNTNEKLFF.

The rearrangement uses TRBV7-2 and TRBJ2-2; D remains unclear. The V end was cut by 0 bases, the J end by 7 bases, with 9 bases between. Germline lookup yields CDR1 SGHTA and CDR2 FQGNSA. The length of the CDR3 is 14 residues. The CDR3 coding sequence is TGTGCCAGCAGCTTAGCCCCGCCTGGCGGGGAGCTGTTTTTT. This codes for CASSLAPPGGELFF. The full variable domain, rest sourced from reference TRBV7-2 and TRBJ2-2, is GAGVSQSPSNKVTEKGKDVELRCDPISGHTALYWYRQSLGQGLEFLIYFQGNSAPDKSGLPSDRFSAERTGGSVSTLTIQRTQQEDSAVYLCASSLAPPGGELFFGEGSRLTVL.

CDR3 nucleotide sequence: TGTGCCAGCAGTCGACAGCAGCAAGAGACCCAGTACTTC. Translation gives CASSRQQQETQYF. V usage is TRBV12-3 or TRBV12-4 and J usage is TRBJ2-5, with D possibly being TRBD1 (5 bases). V was cut by 5 bases and J by 2 bases, with 9 bases left in between. This CDR3 contains 13 residues.

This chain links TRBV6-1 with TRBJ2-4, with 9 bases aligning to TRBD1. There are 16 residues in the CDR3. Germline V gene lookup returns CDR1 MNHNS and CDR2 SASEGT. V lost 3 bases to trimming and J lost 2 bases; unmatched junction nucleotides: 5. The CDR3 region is CASSDTGGASKNIQYF. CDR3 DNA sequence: TGTGCCAGCAGTGATACAGGGGGCGCCTCCAAAAACATTCAGTACTTC.

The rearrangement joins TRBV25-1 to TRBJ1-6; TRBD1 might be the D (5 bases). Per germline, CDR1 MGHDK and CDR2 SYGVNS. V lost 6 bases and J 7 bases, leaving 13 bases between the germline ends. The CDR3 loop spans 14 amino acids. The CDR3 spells CASRMGTANSPLHF. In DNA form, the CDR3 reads TGTGCCAGCAGGATGGGGACTGCAAATTCACCCCTCCACTTT.

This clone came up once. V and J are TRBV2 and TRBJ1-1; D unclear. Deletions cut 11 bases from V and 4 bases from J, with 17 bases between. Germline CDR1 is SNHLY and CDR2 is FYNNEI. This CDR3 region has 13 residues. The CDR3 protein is CASRRTGVTEAFF. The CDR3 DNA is TGTGCCTCCCGGAGGACTGGGGTCACTGAAGCTTTCTTT.

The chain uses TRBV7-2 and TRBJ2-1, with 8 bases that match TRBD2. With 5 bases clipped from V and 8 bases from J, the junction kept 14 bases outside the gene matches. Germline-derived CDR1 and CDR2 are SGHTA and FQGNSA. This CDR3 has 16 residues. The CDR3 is CASSPRASGLVDEQFF. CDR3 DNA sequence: TGTGCCAGCAGCCCCCGCGCGTCGGGACTAGTGGATGAGCAGTTCTTC.

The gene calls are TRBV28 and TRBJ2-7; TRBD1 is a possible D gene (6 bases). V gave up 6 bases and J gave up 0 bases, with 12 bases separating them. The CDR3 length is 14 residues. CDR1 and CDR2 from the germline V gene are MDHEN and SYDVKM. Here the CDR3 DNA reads TGTGCCAGCAGGGGGACGGGACACTCCTACGAGCAGTACTTC. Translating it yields CASRGTGHSYEQYF.

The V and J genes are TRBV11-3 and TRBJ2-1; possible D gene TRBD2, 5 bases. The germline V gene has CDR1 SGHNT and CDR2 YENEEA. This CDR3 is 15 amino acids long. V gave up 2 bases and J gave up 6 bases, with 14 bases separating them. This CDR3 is CASSLLREQPNEQFF. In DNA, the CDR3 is TGTGCCAGCAGCTTATTGAGGGAGCAACCCAATGAGCAGTTCTTC. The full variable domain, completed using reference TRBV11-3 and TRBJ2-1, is EAGVVQSPRYKIIEKKQPVAFWCNPISGHNTLYWYLQNLGQGPELLIRYENEEAVDDSQLPKDRFSAERLKGVDSTLKIQPAELGDSAVYLCASSLLREQPNEQFFGPGTRLTVL.